The rows below give T cell receptor beta chains drawn from one sample of a study of OX40 agonist ivuxolimab in advanced cancers. The data were produced by immunoSEQ multiplex PCR, yet TCRdb's version contains in-frame clones alone and is incomplete. The sample has 69,000 or so clones, approximately 78% seen once; the top ten hold 5%. This specimen consisted of CD4+ or CD8+ T cells sorted from blood, obtained in a trial of the OX40 agonist ivuxolimab. These receptor sequences come from an adult with an advanced solid tumor such as melanoma, head and neck, liver or kidney cancer. CDR3s include the opening cysteine and the closing phenylalanine or tryptophan. A D gene is named only where the DNA matches it firmly. Part of the rows lack a size; the others show once, few, many or a class for expanded clones.

TRBV6-1	.	TRBJ2-4	TRBD2	CASRRTSDNIQYF	TGTGCCAGCAGGCGGACTAGCGACAACATTCAGTACTTC
TRBV6-5	few	TRBJ1-6	.	CASSSWQGESSPLHF	TGTGCCAGCAGTTCCTGGCAGGGAGAGAGTTCACCCCTCCACTTT
TRBV28	many	TRBJ1-3	.	CASSETGGSGNTIYF	TGTGCCAGCAGCGAAACGGGGGGTTCTGGAAACACCATATATTTT
TRBV5-1	.	TRBJ1-4	.	CASSYGETNEKLFF	TGCGCCAGCAGCTACGGGGAGACTAATGAAAAACTGTTTTTT
TRBV18	.	TRBJ1-1	TRBD1	CASSPGQDTEAFF	TGTGCCAGCTCACCCGGACAGGACACTGAAGCTTTCTTT
TRBV28	.	TRBJ1-3	.	CASSLGGAGNTIYF	TGTGCCAGCAGTTTAGGGGGGGCAGGAAACACCATATATTTT
TRBV15	.	TRBJ2-2	TRBD1	CATSRPGTGVGELFF	TGTGCCACCAGCCGTCCCGGGACAGGGGTTGGGGAGCTGTTTTTT
TRBV2	medium-sized	TRBJ2-7	.	CASKRDTSSYEQYF	TGTGCCAGCAAACGGGACACGAGCTCCTACGAGCAGTACTTC
TRBV11-3	.	TRBJ1-1	.	CASSLGGTTEAFF	TGTGCCAGCAGCTTAGGGGGGACCACTGAAGCTTTCTTT
TRBV28	.	TRBJ1-1	.	CASSQWNTEAFF	TGTGCCAGCAGTCAGTGGAACACTGAAGCTTTCTTT
TRBV4-1	medium-sized	TRBJ1-6	TRBD1	CASSSTGTGRNSPLHF	TGCGCCAGCAGCTCCACCGGGACAGGCAGAAATTCACCCCTCCACTTT
TRBV7-6	.	TRBJ1-1	TRBD1	CASSLGGQEAFF	TGTGCCAGCAGCTTAGGGGGACAGGAAGCTTTCTTT
TRBV6-5	few	TRBJ2-7	.	CASSSSPFPNYEQYF	TGTGCCAGCAGTTCAAGTCCTTTCCCCAACTACGAGCAGTACTTC
TRBV28	.	TRBJ2-7	.	CASSLWAGPLGEQYF	TGTGCCAGCAGTTTATGGGCAGGCCCCCTAGGGGAGCAGTACTTC
TRBV5-1	.	TRBJ1-1	TRBD1	CASSLTGVNTEAFF	TGCGCCAGCAGCTTGACAGGGGTGAACACTGAAGCTTTCTTT
TRBV27	.	TRBJ1-1	.	CASSRKMNTEAFF	TGTGCCAGCAGCCGGAAGATGAACACTGAAGCTTTCTTT
TRBV4-2	.	TRBJ1-4	.	CASSQDSKAGGEKLFF	TGTGCCAGCAGCCAAGATTCGAAGGCCGGGGGTGAAAAACTGTTTTTT
TRBV29-1	.	TRBJ1-1	.	CSGRNTEAFF	TGCAGCGGAAGGAACACTGAAGCTTTCTTT
TRBV27	.	TRBJ2-7	.	CASSLINRASEQYF	TGTGCCAGCAGTTTAATTAACAGGGCAAGCGAGCAGTACTTC
TRBV19	.	TRBJ2-7	.	CASSISSPSYEQYF	TGTGCCAGTAGTATAAGTAGTCCTTCCTACGAGCAGTACTTC
TRBV4-1	.	TRBJ2-7	TRBD1	CASRGTGTVDYEQYF	TGCGCCAGCAGAGGGACCGGGACAGTTGATTACGAGCAGTACTTC
TRBV5-1	once	TRBJ2-5	.	CASKDSGQETQYF	TGCGCCAGCAAGGACTCCGGCCAAGAGACCCAGTACTTC
TRBV6-7	once	TRBJ1-5	TRBD1	CASSRQGGDQPQHF	TGTGCCAGCAGCCGCCAGGGGGGGGATCAGCCCCAGCATTTT
TRBV6-5	.	TRBJ1-2	.	CASSRLGGSVHGYTF	TGTGCCAGCAGCCGACTGGGGGGCTCGGTGCATGGCTACACCTTC
TRBV5-4	.	TRBJ2-5	.	CASSLRGAETQYF	TGTGCCAGCAGCCTCCGGGGGGCCGAGACCCAGTACTTC
TRBV28	.	TRBJ2-7	.	CASRPFDRYEQYF	TGTGCCAGCAGACCCTTTGACAGATACGAGCAGTACTTC
TRBV7-8	few	TRBJ2-2	TRBD2	CASSSLGTSGSGELFF	TGTGCCAGCAGCTCCCTCGGGACTAGCGGGAGTGGGGAGCTGTTTTTT
TRBV2	.	TRBJ1-5	.	CASNLGSNQPQHF	TGTGCCAGCAATTTGGGGAGCAATCAGCCCCAGCATTTT
TRBV19	.	TRBJ2-2	TRBD2	CASSPGLGFGGELFF	TGTGCCAGTAGTCCGGGACTAGGGTTTGGCGGGGAGCTGTTTTTT
TRBV5-1	.	TRBJ1-1	TRBD1	CASSVGTDTNTEAFF	TGCGCCAGCAGCGTCGGGACAGATACTAACACTGAAGCTTTCTTT
TRBV7-2	.	TRBJ1-1	.	CASSLSGNTEAFF	TGTGCCAGCAGCTTGTCTGGGAACACTGAAGCTTTCTTT
TRBV5-1	.	TRBJ2-3	TRBD1	CASRWSVGQGTDTQYF	TGCGCCAGCAGGTGGAGTGTGGGACAGGGCACAGATACGCAGTATTTT
TRBV5-1	.	TRBJ1-2	.	CASSLGGPRTPNYGYTF	TGCGCCAGCAGCTTGGGGGGGCCGCGAACCCCTAACTATGGCTACACCTTC
TRBV4-3	.	TRBJ2-1	TRBD2	CASSQDSGGAYYNEQFF	TGCGCCAGCAGCCAAGATAGCGGGGGGGCCTACTACAATGAGCAGTTCTTC
TRBV2	.	TRBJ2-2	.	CASSETGLNTGELFF	TGTGCCAGCAGTGAAACAGGACTGAACACCGGGGAGCTGTTTTTT
TRBV7-2	.	TRBJ2-2	.	CASGSSNTGELFF	TGTGCCAGCGGGAGTTCGAACACCGGGGAGCTGTTTTTT
TRBV28	.	TRBJ2-2	.	CASQLGDQLTGELFF	TGTGCCAGCCAGCTGGGGGACCAACTTACCGGGGAGCTGTTTTTT
TRBV2	.	TRBJ2-7	TRBD1	CASNRDRDYEQYF	TGTGCCAGCAACCGGGACAGGGACTACGAGCAGTACTTC
TRBV2	.	TRBJ2-1	TRBD2	CASSVLAASYNEQFF	TGTGCCAGCAGTGTGCTAGCGGCCTCCTACAATGAGCAGTTCTTC
TRBV5-6	.	TRBJ2-3	.	CASSSPADTQYF	TGTGCCAGCAGCTCGCCGGCTGATACGCAGTATTTT
TRBV6-6	once	TRBJ1-3	.	CASSLGGLYSGNTIYF	TGTGCCAGCAGCCTGGGGGGGCTCTACTCTGGAAACACCATATATTTT
TRBV5-8	once	TRBJ1-3	.	CASRIIGGGSGNTIYF	TGTGCCAGTAGGATAATCGGGGGCGGCTCTGGAAACACCATATATTTT
TRBV21-1	.	TRBJ1-1	.	CASSKAGRIAGVTEAFF	TGTGCCAGCAGCAAAGCGGGACGGATCGCAGGGGTCACTGAAGCTTTCTTT
TRBV28	.	TRBJ1-5	TRBD1	CASRQGGNQPQHF	TGTGCCAGCAGACAGGGGGGCAATCAGCCCCAGCATTTT
TRBV28	.	TRBJ2-7	.	CASSFDGRGGSEQYF	TGTGCCAGCAGTTTCGACGGTAGAGGTGGGTCCGAGCAGTACTTC
TRBV7-8	.	TRBJ1-1	.	CASSFHSGTVVNTEAFF	TGTGCCAGCAGCTTTCATTCCGGGACGGTGGTTAACACTGAAGCTTTCTTT
TRBV29-1	.	TRBJ1-1	.	CSVRPDLNTEAFF	TGCAGCGTTCGGCCCGACTTGAACACTGAAGCTTTCTTT
TRBV7-9	once	TRBJ2-1	.	CASSRASTSNYNEQFF	TGTGCCAGCAGCCGCGCGTCGACCTCAAACTACAATGAGCAGTTCTTC
TRBV2	.	TRBJ1-1	.	CALRSYTEAFF	TGTGCCTTAAGAAGCTACACTGAAGCTTTCTTT
TRBV4-1	.	TRBJ1-2	.	CASSQKGVGVENGYTF	TGCGCCAGCAGCCAAAAGGGCGTGGGGGTTGAGAATGGCTACACCTTC
TRBV6-5	once	TRBJ1-4	TRBD1	CASSKDRDEKLFF	TGTGCCAGCAGTAAAGACAGGGATGAAAAACTGTTTTTT
TRBV7-8	.	TRBJ1-2	.	CASSPGLGGYTF	TGTGCCAGCAGCCCAGGGTTAGGTGGCTACACCTTC
TRBV9	.	TRBJ1-6	.	CASSVTPQGSINSPLHF	TGTGCCAGCAGCGTTACCCCCCAGGGCTCCATAAATTCACCCCTCCACTTT
TRBV6-6	once	TRBJ2-3	.	CATRYRDTQYF	TGTGCCACACGCTATCGGGATACGCAGTATTTT
TRBV5-1	.	TRBJ2-7	.	CASSFGGGLSYEQYF	TGCGCCAGCAGCTTCGGAGGGGGCCTCTCCTACGAGCAGTACTTC